A selection of T cell receptor beta chains follows, all from one sample in a study of blood T cell repertoires in COVID-19. TCRdb keeps only in-frame clones here, not all; method: immunoSEQ multiplex PCR. Among 200,000 to 250,000 clones listed, roughly four fifths were seen once. The sample comprised peripheral blood. These receptors were collected from a woman in her seventies with acute or convalescent COVID-19. CDR3s leave out the opening cysteine and the closing phenylalanine or tryptophan. Fields, in order: clone size, D gene, V gene, CDR3 protein. The D gene is left open where the match is weak. Clone size is stated in some rows and not others, as once, few, many or a class when expanded.

>NA|TRBD1|TRBV6-6
ASIGGQGDYGYT
>NA|NA|TRBV3-1/TRBV3-2
ASSQFGGRGLEAF
>NA|NA|TRBV6-2/TRBV6-3
ASSYYRWGNQPQH
>NA|NA|TRBV19
ASRITRGISGNTIY
>NA|TRBD2|TRBV3-1/TRBV3-2
ASSQDLGLAGGETQY
>NA|TRBD2|TRBV6-5
ASGKLAGGQNEQF
>NA|NA|TRBV28
ASRHYGGGSYNEQF
>NA|NA|TRBV6-5
ASSSHGEAF
>NA|NA|TRBV5-6
ASSLFGGPSHQPQH
>NA|NA|TRBV20-1
SATEQSYGYT
>NA|NA|TRBV2
ASSEALRGNQPQH
>NA|TRBD1|TRBV5-8
ASSLGQGVDTDTQY
>NA|NA|TRBV5-1
ASSLDINYGYT
>NA|TRBD1|TRBV19
ASSTQGQGRNSPLH
>NA|TRBD1|TRBV2
ASSYDRGRRTEAF
>NA|NA|TRBV12-3/TRBV12-4
ASSSVQGQGYT
>NA|TRBD1|TRBV7-2
ASSFYTGGGNTIY
>once|NA|TRBV11-3
ASSLTASSYNEQF
>NA|TRBD1|TRBV18
ASSSQGADTGELF
>NA|TRBD1|TRBV6-2/TRBV6-3
ASSKGTGRIGNQPQH
>NA|NA|TRBV5-1
ASSLKPGQFDYGYT
>NA|TRBD1|TRBV5-5
ASSLMGTGGAQTEAF
>once|TRBD1|TRBV5-1
ASSQTGGGNQPQH
>NA|NA|TRBV5-1
ASSLGIEGSPLH
>NA|NA|TRBV2
ASSWSQNSYEQY
>few|TRBD1|TRBV12-3/TRBV12-4
ASRGTGNQPQH
>NA|NA|TRBV5-5
ASSLIWGQDYGYT